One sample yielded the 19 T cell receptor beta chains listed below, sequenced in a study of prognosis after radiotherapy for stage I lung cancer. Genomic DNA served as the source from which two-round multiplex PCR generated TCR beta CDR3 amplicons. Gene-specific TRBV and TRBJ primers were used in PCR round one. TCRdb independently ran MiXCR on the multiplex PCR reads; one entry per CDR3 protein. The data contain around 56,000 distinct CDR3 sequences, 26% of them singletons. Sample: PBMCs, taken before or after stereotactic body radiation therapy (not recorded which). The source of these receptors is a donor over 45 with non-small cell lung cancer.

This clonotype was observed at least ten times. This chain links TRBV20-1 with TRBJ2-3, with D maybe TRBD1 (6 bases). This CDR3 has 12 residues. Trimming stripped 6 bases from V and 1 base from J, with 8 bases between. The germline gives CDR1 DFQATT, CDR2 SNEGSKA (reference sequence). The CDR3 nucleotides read TGCAGTGCGAGACAGGGCACAGATACGCAGTATTTT. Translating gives CSARQGTDTQYF.

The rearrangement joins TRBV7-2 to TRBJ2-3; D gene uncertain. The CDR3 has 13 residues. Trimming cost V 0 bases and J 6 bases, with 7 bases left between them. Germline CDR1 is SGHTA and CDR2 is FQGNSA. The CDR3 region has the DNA TGTGCCAGCAGCTTAGCGCTGGTGGATACGCAGTATTTT. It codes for CASSLALVDTQYF.

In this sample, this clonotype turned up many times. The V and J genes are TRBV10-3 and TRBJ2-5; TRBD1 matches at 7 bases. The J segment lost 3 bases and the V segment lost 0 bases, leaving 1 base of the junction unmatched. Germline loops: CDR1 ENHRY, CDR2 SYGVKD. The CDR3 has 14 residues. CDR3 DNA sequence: TGTGCCATCAGTGAGTCCGGGACAGAAGAGACCCAGTACTTC. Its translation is CAISESGTEETQYF.

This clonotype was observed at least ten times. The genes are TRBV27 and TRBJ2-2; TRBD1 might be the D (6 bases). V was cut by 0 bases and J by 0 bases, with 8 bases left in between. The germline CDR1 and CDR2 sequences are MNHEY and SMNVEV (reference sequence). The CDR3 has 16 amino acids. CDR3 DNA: TGTGCCAGCAGTTTATCAAGGACAGCGAACACCGGGGAGCTGTTTTTT. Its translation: CASSLSRTANTGELFF.

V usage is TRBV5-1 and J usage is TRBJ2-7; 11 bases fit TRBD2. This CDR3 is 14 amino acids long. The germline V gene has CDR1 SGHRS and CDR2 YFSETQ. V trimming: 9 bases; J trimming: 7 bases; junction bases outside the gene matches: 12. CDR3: CAIWTSGLAGEQYF. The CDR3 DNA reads TGCGCCATCTGGACTAGCGGGTTGGCTGGGGAGCAGTACTTC.

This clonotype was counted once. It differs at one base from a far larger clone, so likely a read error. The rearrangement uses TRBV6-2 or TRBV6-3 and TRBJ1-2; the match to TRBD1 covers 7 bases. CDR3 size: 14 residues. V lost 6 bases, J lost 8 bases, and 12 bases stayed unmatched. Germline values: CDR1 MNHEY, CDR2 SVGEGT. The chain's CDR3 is CASSLTGLGDGYTF. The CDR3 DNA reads TGTGCCAGCAGCTTGACAGGGCTGGGTGACGGCTACACCTTC.

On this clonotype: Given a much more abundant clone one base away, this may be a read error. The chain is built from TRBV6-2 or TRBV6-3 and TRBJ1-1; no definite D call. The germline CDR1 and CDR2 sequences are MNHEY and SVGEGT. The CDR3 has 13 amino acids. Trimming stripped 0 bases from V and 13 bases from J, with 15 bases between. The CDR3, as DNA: TGTGCCAGCAGTTACTCGACACGGGGATTGGGTTTCTTT. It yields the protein CASSYSTRGLGFF.

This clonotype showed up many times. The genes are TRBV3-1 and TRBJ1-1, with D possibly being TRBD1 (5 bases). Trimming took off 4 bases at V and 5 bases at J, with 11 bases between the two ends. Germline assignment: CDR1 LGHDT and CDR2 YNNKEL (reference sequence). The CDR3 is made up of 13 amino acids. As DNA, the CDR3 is TGTGCCAGCAGCCTCGGAGGGGATACTGAAGCTTTCTTT. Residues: CASSLGGDTEAFF.

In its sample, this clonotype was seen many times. CDR3 sequence reads: CASSKRGPPYEQYF. CDR3 nucleotides: TGTGCCAGCAGTAAGAGGGGACCACCCTACGAGCAGTACTTC. V usage is TRBV25-1 and J usage is TRBJ2-7; D may be TRBD1 or TRBD2 (5 bases each). The CDR3 consists of 14 residues. V dropped 5 bases and J dropped 2 bases, with 13 bases sitting between them. Germline CDR1 and CDR2: MGHDK and SYGVNS.

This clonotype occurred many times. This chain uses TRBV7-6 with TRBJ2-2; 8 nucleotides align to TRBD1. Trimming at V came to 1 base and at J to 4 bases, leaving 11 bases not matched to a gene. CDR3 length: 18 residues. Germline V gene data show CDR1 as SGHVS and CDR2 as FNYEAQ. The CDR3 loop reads CASSLGGGGQVVTGELFF. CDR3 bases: TGTGCCAGCAGCTTAGGAGGTGGGGGACAGGTTGTCACCGGGGAGCTGTTTTTT.

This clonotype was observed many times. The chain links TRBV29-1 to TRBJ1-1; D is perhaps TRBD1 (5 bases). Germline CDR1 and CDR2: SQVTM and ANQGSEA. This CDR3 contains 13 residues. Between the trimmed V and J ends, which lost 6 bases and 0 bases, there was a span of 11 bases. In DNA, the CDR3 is TGCAGCGTGGCGGGACTTATGAACACTGAAGCTTTCTTT. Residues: CSVAGLMNTEAFF. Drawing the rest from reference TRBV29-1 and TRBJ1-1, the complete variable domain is SAVISQKPSRDICQRGTSLTIQCQVDSQVTMMFWYRQQPGQSLTLIATANQGSEATYESGFVIDKFPISRPNLTFSTLTVSNMSPEDSSIYLCSVAGLMNTEAFFGQGTRLTVV.

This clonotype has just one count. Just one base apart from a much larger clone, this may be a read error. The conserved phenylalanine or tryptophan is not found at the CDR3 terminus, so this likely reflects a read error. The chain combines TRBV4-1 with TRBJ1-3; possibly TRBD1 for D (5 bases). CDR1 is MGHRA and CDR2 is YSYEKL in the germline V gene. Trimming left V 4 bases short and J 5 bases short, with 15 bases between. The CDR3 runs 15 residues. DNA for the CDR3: TGCGCCAGCAGCCCCGCAGGGCGCGAAAGAAACACCATATATATT. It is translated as CASSPAGRERNTIYI.

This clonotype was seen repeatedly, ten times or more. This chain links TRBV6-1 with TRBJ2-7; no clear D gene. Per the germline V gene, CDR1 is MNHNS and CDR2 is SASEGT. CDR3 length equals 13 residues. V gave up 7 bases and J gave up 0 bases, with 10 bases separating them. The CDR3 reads CASILTDSYEQYF. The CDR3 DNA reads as TGTGCCAGCATTTTGACTGACTCCTACGAGCAGTACTTC.

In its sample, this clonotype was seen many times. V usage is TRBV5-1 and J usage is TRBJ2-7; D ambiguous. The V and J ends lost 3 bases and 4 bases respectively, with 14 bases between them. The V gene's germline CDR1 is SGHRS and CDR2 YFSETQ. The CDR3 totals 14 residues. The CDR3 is CASSWQADGYEQYF. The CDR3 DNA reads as TGCGCCAGCAGCTGGCAGGCCGACGGTTACGAGCAGTACTTC.

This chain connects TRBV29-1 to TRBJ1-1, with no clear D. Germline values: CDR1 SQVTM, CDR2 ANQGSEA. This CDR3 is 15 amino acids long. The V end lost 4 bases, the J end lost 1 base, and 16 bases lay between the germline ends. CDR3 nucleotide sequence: TGCAGCGTTGTACCCGGGAAATCTGGGAACACTGAAGCTTTCTTT. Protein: CSVVPGKSGNTEAFF.

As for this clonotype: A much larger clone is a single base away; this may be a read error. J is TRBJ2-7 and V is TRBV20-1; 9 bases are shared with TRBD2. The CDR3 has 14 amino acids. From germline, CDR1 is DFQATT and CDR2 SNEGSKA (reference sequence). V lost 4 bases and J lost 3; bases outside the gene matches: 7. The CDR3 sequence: CSAIPSGVGYEQYF. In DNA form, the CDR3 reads TGCAGTGCTATTCCTAGCGGGGTCGGCTACGAGCAGTACTTC.

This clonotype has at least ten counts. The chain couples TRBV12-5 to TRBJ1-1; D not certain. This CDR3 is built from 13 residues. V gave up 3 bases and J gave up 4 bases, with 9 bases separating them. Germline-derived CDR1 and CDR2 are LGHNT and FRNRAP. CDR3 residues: CASGFGRGTEAFF. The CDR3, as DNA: TGTGCTAGTGGTTTCGGTCGGGGCACTGAAGCTTTCTTT.

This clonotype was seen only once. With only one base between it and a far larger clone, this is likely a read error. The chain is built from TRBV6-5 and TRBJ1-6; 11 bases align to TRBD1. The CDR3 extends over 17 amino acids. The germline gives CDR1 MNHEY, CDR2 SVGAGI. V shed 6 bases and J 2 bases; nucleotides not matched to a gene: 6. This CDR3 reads CASSWDRGGTYNSPLHF. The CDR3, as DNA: TGTGCCAGCAGCTGGGACAGGGGGGGGACCTATAATTCACCCCTCCACTTT.

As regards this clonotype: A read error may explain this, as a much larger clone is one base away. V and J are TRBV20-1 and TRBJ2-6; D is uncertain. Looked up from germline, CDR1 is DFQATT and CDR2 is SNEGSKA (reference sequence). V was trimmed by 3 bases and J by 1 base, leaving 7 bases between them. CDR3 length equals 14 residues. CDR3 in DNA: TGCAGTGCTAGTAATCGGTCTGGGGCCAACGTCCTGACTTTC. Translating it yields CSASNRSGANVLTF.